These T cell receptor beta chains were read from a single sample in a study of T-cell memory formation after mild COVID-19. One entry per CDR3 protein results from TCRdb running MiXCR on the 5' RACE reads. The sample carries some 450,000 distinct CDR3 sequences, 20% recorded once. Sequences were obtained from PBMCs or a T cell subset sorted from them (not recorded which). The source of these receptors is an adult woman who had mild COVID-19 (a few samples of this study predate the infection). Cell type and time point are not known. Each CDR3 is given with its conserved first and last residue. Each record gives: J gene, V gene, D gene, clone size, CDR3 protein, CDR3 DNA. A D gene is named only where the DNA matches it firmly. Rows give clone size only sometimes, using once, few, many, or a class for an expanded clone.

TRBJ2-1,TRBV12-3/TRBV12-4,TRBD2,few,CASRTPGLASKQFF,TGTGCCAGCAGGACGCCGGGACTAGCTAGTAAGCAGTTCTTC
TRBJ1-2,TRBV5-1,NA,NA,CASSLAPGEYGYTF,TGCGCCAGCAGCTTGGCTCCAGGGGAGTATGGCTACACCTTC
TRBJ2-3,TRBV7-9,NA,many,CASSRDGPRYTQYF,TGTGCCAGCAGCAGAGACGGCCCCAGGTATACGCAGTATTTT
TRBJ1-2,TRBV20-1,NA,NA,CSASVPGLVYTF,TGCAGTGCTTCGGTTCCGGGACTCGTCTACACCTTC
TRBJ2-1,TRBV5-1,NA,few,CASSGTWGLSYNEQFF,TGCGCCAGCAGCGGGACGTGGGGGCTTTCCTACAATGAGCAGTTCTTC
TRBJ2-5,TRBV21-1,NA,NA,CASSKRGIPGHLKTQYF,TGTGCCAGCAGCAAAAGAGGGATACCGGGTCACCTCAAGACCCAGTACTTC
TRBJ2-3,TRBV10-3,NA,few,CAISDFTSRTDTQYF,TGTGCCATCAGTGATTTTACTAGTCGCACAGATACGCAGTATTTT
TRBJ1-1,TRBV7-3,NA,few,CASSPGPTGFEAFF,TGTGCCAGCAGCCCAGGGCCGACGGGGTTTGAAGCTTTCTTT
TRBJ1-4,TRBV5-1,TRBD1,few,CASSSGQGKAEKLFF,TGCGCCAGCAGCTCCGGACAGGGAAAGGCTGAAAAACTGTTTTTT
TRBJ2-5,TRBV27,TRBD2,NA,CASSRRGGRETQYF,TGTGCCAGCAGTCGTCGGGGGGGCCGGGAGACCCAGTACTTC
TRBJ1-4,TRBV3-1,TRBD1,NA,CASSRDREGKLFF,TGTGCCAGCAGCCGAGACAGGGAGGGAAAACTGTTTTTT